This T cell receptor beta chain is from a study of blood T cells in healthy people across ages. A J-beta primer mix and a sample-barcoded 5' primer were used in a second PCR of roughly 6 to 12 cycles. TCRdb re-derived calls from the 5' RACE reads in MiXCR, one entry per CDR3 protein. The repertoire holds roughly 800,000 distinct CDR3 sequences, with 58% as singletons. The CDR3 totals 12 residues. Trimming took 2 bases from V and 5 from J, leaving 6 bases between them. CDR1 and CDR2 from the germline V gene are LGHDT and YNNKEL (reference sequence). The TCR originated in a man aged 25-40 years in good health. Sample: blood. This chain connects TRBV3-1 to TRBJ2-5; possibly TRBD2 for D (5 bases). Here the CDR3 reads CASSQREETQYF. The CDR3 DNA sequence: TGTGCCAGCAGCCAAAGGGAGGAGACCCAGTACTTC.